These T cell receptor beta chains were read from a single sample in a study of Graves' ophthalmopathy and Graves' hyperthyroidism. In TCRdb, the multiplex PCR reads were re-called with MiXCR into one record per CDR3 protein. This sample yields some 1.1 million distinct CDR3 sequences, of which 35% to 40% are seen a single time; more than 9.5% belongs to the top ten. Specimen: peripheral blood or thyroid tissue (not recorded which). Every receptor here comes from an adult man with Graves' hyperthyroidism. Both conserved end residues are part of each CDR3. The order of the fields is D gene, clone size, V gene, J gene, CDR3 DNA, CDR3 protein. D genes are given only for firm matches. A row's size may be missing; if present it is once, few, many or a size class.

>TRBD2|once|TRBV6-6|TRBJ2-5
TGTGCCAGCAGTTGGCTAGCGGGCACTCAAGGGACCCAGTACTTC
CASSWLAGTQGTQYF
>-|many|TRBV6-2/TRBV6-3|TRBJ1-1
TGTGCCAGCAGTACTCACGACACTGAAGCTTTCTTT
CASSTHDTEAFF
>-|few|TRBV12-3/TRBV12-4|TRBJ2-7
TGTGCCAGCAGCCCGCCTACCGGGACACGGAGCTCCTACGAGCAGTACTTC
CASSPPTGTRSSYEQYF
>TRBD1|-|TRBV6-2/TRBV6-3|TRBJ1-5
TGTGCCAGCAGGCGAAACTCCGGGACAGGGGTTGAGCAGCCCCAGCATTTT
CASRRNSGTGVEQPQHF
>TRBD1|few|TRBV7-7|TRBJ2-7
TGTGCCAGCAGCCAAGCCGGGACAGAGAGCTCCTACGAGCAGTACTTC
CASSQAGTESSYEQYF
>-|-|TRBV15|TRBJ1-2
TGTGCCACCAGCAGAGTTGGGGAGGCTACTTCTAACTATGGCTACACCTTC
CATSRVGEATSNYGYTF
>TRBD1|many|TRBV12-3/TRBV12-4|TRBJ1-6
TGTGCCAGCAGTTTAGCGGGACAGGGGGTTTCGGGGTCACCCCTCCACTTT
CASSLAGQGVSGSPLHF
>-|-|TRBV29-1|TRBJ1-1
TGCAGCGTTGGGGCAGGGATGAACACTGAAGCTTTCTTT
CSVGAGMNTEAFF
>-|many|TRBV7-2|TRBJ2-7
TGTGCCAGCAGTCTACCCCGTGAGCGGAATTCGTACGAGCAGTACTTC
CASSLPRERNSYEQYF
>TRBD1|-|TRBV29-1|TRBJ1-5
TGCAGCAGTTACGGACAGGGGAATCAGCCCCAGCATTTT
CSSYGQGNQPQHF
>TRBD1|-|TRBV20-1|TRBJ2-7
TGCAGTGCTAGAAATCCGGGACAGGGGACCTACGAGCAGTACTTC
CSARNPGQGTYEQYF